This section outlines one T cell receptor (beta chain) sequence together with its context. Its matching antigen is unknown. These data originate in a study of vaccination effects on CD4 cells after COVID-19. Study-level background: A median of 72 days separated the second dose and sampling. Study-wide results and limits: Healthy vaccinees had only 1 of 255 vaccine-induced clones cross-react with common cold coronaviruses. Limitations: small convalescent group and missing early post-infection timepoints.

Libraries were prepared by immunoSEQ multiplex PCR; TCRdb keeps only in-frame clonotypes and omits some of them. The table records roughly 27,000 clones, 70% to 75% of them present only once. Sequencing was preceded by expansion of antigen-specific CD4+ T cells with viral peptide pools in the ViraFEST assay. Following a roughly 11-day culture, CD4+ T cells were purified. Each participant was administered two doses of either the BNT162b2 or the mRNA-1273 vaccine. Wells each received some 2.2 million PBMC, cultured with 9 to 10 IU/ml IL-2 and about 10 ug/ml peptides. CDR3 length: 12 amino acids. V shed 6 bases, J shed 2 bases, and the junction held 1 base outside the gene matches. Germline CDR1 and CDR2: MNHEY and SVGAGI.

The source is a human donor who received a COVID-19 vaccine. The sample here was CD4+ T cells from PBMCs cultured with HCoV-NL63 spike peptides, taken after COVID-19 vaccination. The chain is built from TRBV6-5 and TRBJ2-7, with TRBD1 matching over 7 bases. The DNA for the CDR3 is TGTGCCAGCAGCGGGACAGCCTACGAGCAGTACTTC. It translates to CASSGTAYEQYF.